The sequence of this TCR beta chain was determined in a study of regulatory T cells in long-lasting Graves disease. On the study more broadly: Antithyroid drug intake by newly diagnosed Graves' patients had lasted under 3 months.

To make TCR beta libraries, researchers used iRepertoire HTBI primers and Arm-PCR of CDR3 regions. In the authors' methods: The identification of 55 to 70 TRBV and 14 TRBJ segments was made across samples. TCRdb ran MiXCR on the multiplex PCR reads and lists one entry per CDR3 protein. These V and J calls are TCRdb output, not the study's own analysis. Of about 200,000 distinct CDR3 sequences listed, roughly 18% were seen once; the top ten hold 12%. This clonotype was detected many times. Antigen: not known. Study-wide results and limits: Peripheral blood, not thyroid tissue, was the sole material studied.

The time point: newly diagnosed GD, antithyroid drugs for less than 3 months. Isolated PBMC RNA provided the starting material for the TCR library. This same sample was also part of a study on T cells in Graves' hyperthyroidism and ophthalmopathy. That paper states: The blood repertoire included most of the expanded thyroid clonotypes above 0.001.

The origin of this receptor is a woman in her twenties or thirties with Graves disease. Sample: peripheral blood mononuclear cells (PBMCs), taken at new diagnosis, from a patient treated with antithyroid drugs.

The CDR3 nucleotides read TGTGCCATCAGTGATGTATCCGAAAAACTGTTTTTT. Translated: CAISDVSEKLFF. The chain couples TRBV10-3 to TRBJ1-4; D gene ambiguous. This CDR3 has 12 residues. With 3 bases removed from V and 8 bases from J, the gap between germline ends came to 7 bases. The germline V gene encodes CDR1 ENHRY and CDR2 SYGVKD.